This T cell receptor (beta chain) was captured by sequencing in a study of CD8 T cells in ankylosing spondylitis. Overall study results and limits: Blood of patients with ankylosing spondylitis appeared to be characterized by a TCR beta motif of eight or nine highly homologous variants. Clones linked to the disease showed a CD8+ phenotype. They occurred at relatively low frequencies in peripheral blood.

This clonotype was seen a handful of times. What it recognizes is unknown. It was by quantitative 5'-RACE with molecular barcodes that TCR beta libraries were made. TCRdb redid the calling of the 5' RACE reads with MiXCR, one entry per CDR3 protein. The sample lists about 510,000 distinct CDR3 sequences; roughly 5.2% were seen once. Specimen: blood, either unsorted or a sorted T cell fraction (not recorded which). The TCR originated in a male donor with ankylosing spondylitis.

The CDR3 DNA reads TGCGCCAGCAGCTTGGGACTAGCGGGAGGTCAGGAGCAGTTCTTC. It yields the protein CASSLGLAGGQEQFF. The gene calls are TRBV5-1 and TRBJ2-1, with 13 bases matching TRBD2. CDR1 SGHRS and CDR2 YFSETQ come from the germline V gene. V shed 0 bases, J shed 10 bases, and the junction held 4 bases outside the gene matches. The CDR3 has 15 residues.